These 28 T cell receptor beta chains share one sample of origin, sequenced in a study of blood T cell repertoires in COVID-19. Only in-frame clones appear in the TCRdb table, and some are missing; sequencing was by immunoSEQ multiplex PCR. The profile shows approximately 150,000 clones, roughly four fifths of them singletons. Sequenced: PBMCs or T cells enriched from blood (not recorded which). Receptor source: a woman aged 45 to 65 with acute COVID-19.

The gene calls are TRBV5-1 and TRBJ2-1; no clear D. V lost 4 bases, J lost 8 bases, and 19 bases lay in between. Germline CDR1 and CDR2: SGHRS and YFSETQ. The CDR3 totals 15 residues. CDR3 coding DNA: TGCGCCAGCAGCCCCCCCCTACTACGGATCGATGAGCAGTTCTTC. Residues: CASSPPLLRIDEQFF.

The chain combines TRBV24-1 with TRBJ2-7, with 9 positions matching TRBD2. CDR1 is KGHDR, CDR2 SFDVKD, per germline. The ends lost 5 bases at V and 3 bases at J; junction bases unmatched: 10. This CDR3 spans 16 amino acids. The CDR3, as DNA: TGTGCCACCAGTGCGGGGGTGGCGACTAGCGGCTACGAGCAGTACTTC. Its translation is CATSAGVATSGYEQYF.

The J gene is TRBJ1-5, the V gene TRBV27, with 9 bases aligning to TRBD1. The CDR3 extends over 16 amino acids. With V trimmed by 6 bases and J by 4 bases, 10 bases remained unmatched. Germline-derived CDR1 and CDR2 are MNHEY and SMNVEV (reference sequence). CDR3: CASRSSGTGNNQPQHF. The DNA for the CDR3 is TGTGCCAGCAGATCGTCCGGGACAGGGAATAATCAGCCCCAGCATTTT.

This clone was recorded once. V usage is TRBV19 and J usage is TRBJ2-7; tentative D call: TRBD2 (6 bases). V lost 7 bases and J 0 bases, leaving 10 bases between the germline ends. The germline V gene encodes CDR1 LNHDA and CDR2 SQIVND (reference sequence). This CDR3 has 13 residues. The CDR3 sequence: CASKDGSSYEQYF. CDR3 bases: TGTGCCAGTAAAGACGGGAGCTCCTACGAGCAGTACTTC.

The J gene is TRBJ1-2, the V gene TRBV7-9; D is undetermined. Germline assignment: CDR1 SEHNR and CDR2 FQNEAQ (reference sequence). V was clipped by 3 bases and J by 2 bases, with 10 bases between them. The CDR3 runs 14 residues. CDR3 in amino acids: CASSLHLSNYGYTF. CDR3 nucleotide sequence: TGTGCCAGCAGCTTGCATCTATCCAACTATGGCTACACCTTC.

This chain links TRBV19 with TRBJ1-2; 8 nucleotides align to TRBD1. The CDR3 spans 15 residues. V lost 11 bases and J lost 1; bases outside the gene matches: 12. Germline V CDR1 and CDR2: LNHDA, SQIVND (reference sequence). CDR3 region: CACKRGTGINYGYTF. CDR3 nucleotides: TGTGCCTGTAAGCGAGGGACAGGTATTAACTATGGCTACACCTTC.

The chain combines TRBV27 with TRBJ1-6; D gene uncertain. Germline values: CDR1 MNHEY, CDR2 SMNVEV (reference sequence). CDR3 length: 13 residues. Trimming took 8 bases from V and 2 from J, leaving 7 bases between them. The CDR3 DNA sequence: TGTGCCAGCTCCGGGGCCTATAATTCACCCCTCCACTTT. Translating it yields CASSGAYNSPLHF.

The chain couples TRBV9 to TRBJ2-5; 8 bases agree with TRBD2. The J segment lost 5 bases and the V segment lost 2 bases, leaving 8 bases of the junction unmatched. The germline gives CDR1 SGDLS, CDR2 YYNGEE. The CDR3 extends over 15 amino acids. CDR3 region: CASSVWASGGETQYF. As DNA, the CDR3 is TGTGCCAGCAGCGTCTGGGCCTCGGGGGGGGAGACCCAGTACTTC.

The chain combines TRBV6-5 with TRBJ1-2; 9 bases line up with TRBD1. The length of the CDR3 is 15 residues. Germline CDR1 reads MNHEY; CDR2 reads SVGAGI. Trimming cost V 0 bases and J 6 bases; bases outside gene matches: 5. The CDR3 DNA sequence: TGTGCCAGCAGTTACTCCTCCCACAGGGGGCATGGCTACACCTTC. It translates to CASSYSSHRGHGYTF.

The chain combines TRBV6-5 with TRBJ2-1, with 9 bases matching TRBD1. Germline V gene data show CDR1 as MNHEY and CDR2 as SVGAGI. The CDR3 totals 15 residues. V lost 8 bases and J lost 10; bases outside the gene matches: 15. The CDR3 DNA reads as TGTGCCAGCGGACAGGGGACTAATGCCCGACCAGAGCAGTTCTTC. Translation: CASGQGTNARPEQFF.

The rearrangement joins TRBV27 to TRBJ2-1; D remains unclear. V was pared by 3 bases and J by 1 base, with 7 bases between. The length of the CDR3 is 14 residues. Germline loops: CDR1 MNHEY, CDR2 SMNVEV (reference sequence). Here the CDR3 DNA reads TGTGCCAGCAGTTTGTCAACTTCCTACAATGAGCAGTTCTTC. Its protein is CASSLSTSYNEQFF.

This sequence joins TRBV7-9 and TRBJ2-2; possible D gene TRBD2, 7 bases. The CDR3 is 15 amino acids. Trimming stripped 7 bases from V and 0 bases from J, with 12 bases between. The germline gives CDR1 SEHNR, CDR2 FQNEAQ (reference sequence). The chain's CDR3 is CASTLGGPNTGELFF. The CDR3 DNA reads TGTGCCAGCACCCTGGGGGGGCCGAACACCGGGGAGCTGTTTTTT.

The chain is built from TRBV29-1 and TRBJ2-2; the match to TRBD2 covers 14 bases. With V trimmed by 5 bases and J by 7 bases, 9 bases remained unmatched. Germline V gene lookup returns CDR1 SQVTM and CDR2 ANQGSEA. The CDR3 has 16 amino acids. The CDR3 spells CSVITGTSGRDGELFF. The CDR3 region has the DNA TGCAGCGTTATAACCGGGACTAGCGGGAGAGACGGGGAGCTGTTTTTT.

V and J are TRBV11-2 and TRBJ2-7; a weak D match, TRBD2 (5 bases). CDR1 and CDR2 (germline): SGHAT, FQNNGV. The CDR3 sequence is 14 residues long. V shed 6 bases and J shed 6 bases, with 18 bases lying between them. CDR3 in amino acids: CASSPAGNSREQYF. In DNA, the CDR3 is TGTGCCAGCAGTCCCGCCGGGAATTCCCGCGAGCAGTACTTC.

V and J are TRBV11-2 and TRBJ1-2; perhaps TRBD1 as D (6 bases). The CDR3 has 14 residues. V was clipped by 2 bases and J by 6 bases, with 13 bases between them. Germline V CDR1 and CDR2: SGHAT, FQNNGV. The CDR3 coding sequence is TGTGCCAGCAGCTTATTACAGGGTGTTGATGGCTACACCTTC. It translates to CASSLLQGVDGYTF.

This sequence joins TRBV6-5 and TRBJ1-2; TRBD1 is a possible D gene (5 bases). Germline V CDR1 and CDR2: MNHEY, SVGAGI. CDR3 length: 14 residues. Deletions cut 0 bases from V and 5 bases from J, with 10 bases between. Here the CDR3 DNA reads TGTGCCAGCAGTTACTCGGGGGGGGGATATGGCTACACCTTC. As protein: CASSYSGGGYGYTF.

This clone has only a few counts. This rearrangement joins TRBV10-3 to TRBJ1-1; TRBD1 might be the D (6 bases). V was shortened by 2 bases and J by 5 bases, with 15 bases between the two germline ends. Germline lookup yields CDR1 ENHRY and CDR2 SYGVKD. This CDR3 has 15 residues. The CDR3 nucleotides are TGTGCCATCAGTGAGGGGGGGGGCGGAAGGACTGAAGCTTTCTTT. It translates to CAISEGGGGRTEAFF.

This chain joins TRBV29-1 and TRBJ2-5, with 8 positions matching TRBD2. CDR3 size: 12 residues. CDR1 and CDR2 from the germline V gene are SQVTM and ANQGSEA. Trimming took 6 bases from V and 2 from J; bases not matched to a gene: 2. This CDR3 is CSVRGGQETQYF. In DNA form, the CDR3 reads TGCAGCGTCCGGGGGGGGCAAGAGACCCAGTACTTC.

V and J are TRBV3-1 (or the pseudogene TRBV3-2) and TRBJ1-1; D gene unclear. Germline V gene data show CDR1 as LGHDT and CDR2 as YNNKEL (reference sequence). The CDR3 is 15 amino acids. V lost 4 bases and J lost 0, with 12 bases in between. The CDR3 nucleotides read TGTGCCAGCAGCCTAAGACCGACTATGAACACTGAAGCTTTCTTT. Protein product: CASSLRPTMNTEAFF.

The chain uses TRBV5-6 and TRBJ2-7; D not resolved. Trimming took 1 base from V and 2 from J, leaving 16 bases between them. CDR3 size: 16 residues. CDR1 SGHDT and CDR2 YYEEEE come from the germline V gene. CDR3 sequence reads: CASSLYRPGVTYEQYF. The CDR3 DNA reads as TGTGCCAGCAGCTTGTATCGGCCAGGCGTAACCTACGAGCAGTACTTC.

This chain joins TRBV19 and TRBJ1-1; D unclear. Germline lookup yields CDR1 LNHDA and CDR2 SQIVND (reference sequence). The CDR3 consists of 13 residues. V gave up 5 bases and J gave up 0 bases, with 7 bases separating them. CDR3: CASSVLLNTEAFF. In DNA form, the CDR3 reads TGTGCCAGTAGTGTCCTACTGAACACTGAAGCTTTCTTT.

This clone has only one observation. The rearrangement links TRBV15 to TRBJ2-3; maybe TRBD1 (5 bases). Deletions cut 0 bases from V and 4 bases from J, with 8 bases between. The length of the CDR3 is 14 residues. Germline V gives CDR1 LNHNV, CDR2 YYDKDF (reference sequence). The CDR3 bases are TGTGCCACCAGCAGAGATCGGACATCAGATACGCAGTATTTT. The encoded protein is CATSRDRTSDTQYF.

The chain's CDR3 is CASQSQGAGYTF. Here the CDR3 DNA reads TGTGCCAGCCAAAGCCAGGGGGCTGGCTACACCTTC. The chain links TRBV7-9 to TRBJ1-2; 8 bases are a match to TRBD1. This CDR3 spans 12 amino acids. Germline lookup yields CDR1 SEHNR and CDR2 FQNEAQ (reference sequence). V trimming: 8 bases; J trimming: 7 bases; junction bases outside the gene matches: 6. Combining the CDR3 with reference TRBV7-9 and TRBJ1-2 gives the whole variable domain DTGVSQNPRHKITKRGQNVTFRCDPISEHNRLYWYRQTLGQGPEFLTYFQNEAQLEKSRLLSDRFSAERPKGSFSTLEIQRTEQGDSAMYLCASQSQGAGYTFGSGTRLTVV.

This rearrangement joins TRBV3-1 (or the pseudogene TRBV3-2) to TRBJ1-5; D is unresolved. V shed 0 bases and J shed 7 bases, with 4 bases lying between them. The CDR3 covers 12 residues. CDR1 and CDR2 (germline): LGHDT, YNNKEL (reference sequence). CDR3 amino acids: CASSQDQQPQHF. The CDR3 nucleotides read TGTGCCAGCAGCCAAGATCAGCAGCCCCAGCATTTT.

The chain joins TRBV19 to TRBJ1-2; D is uncertain. Germline CDR1 is LNHDA and CDR2 is SQIVND (reference sequence). V lost 2 bases and J lost 4, with 8 bases in between. This CDR3 region has 13 residues. As DNA, the CDR3 is TGTGCCAGTAGTATACCTAGCGGCTATGGCTACACCTTC. Its translation is CASSIPSGYGYTF. Full variable domain (remainder filled in from reference TRBV19 and TRBJ1-2): DGGITQSPKYLFRKEGQNVTLSCEQNLNHDAMYWYRQDPGQGLRLIYYSQIVNDFQKGDIAEGYSVSREKKESFPLTVTSAQKNPTAFYLCASSIPSGYGYTFGSGTRLTVV.

The genes are TRBV6-2 or TRBV6-3 and TRBJ2-7; 9 bases match TRBD2. V was pared by 2 bases and J by 4 bases, with 12 bases of the junction left unmatched. This CDR3 has 17 amino acids. Germline CDR1 MNHEY, CDR2 SVGEGT. CDR3 bases: TGTGCCAGCAGTTACGCCCTTTCCGGGACTAGCCGATACGAGCAGTACTTC. It translates to CASSYALSGTSRYEQYF.

V usage is TRBV4-1 and J usage is TRBJ2-2, with D perhaps matching TRBD2 (6 bases). Deletions cut 0 bases from V and 0 bases from J, with 11 bases between. The germline CDR1 and CDR2 sequences are MGHRA and YSYEKL. This CDR3 spans 17 amino acids. The CDR3 DNA is TGCGCCAGCAGCCAAGATACTGGCGGGGCGAACACCGGGGAGCTGTTTTTT. Encoded protein: CASSQDTGGANTGELFF.

The sample holds a few counts of this clone. The chain couples TRBV30 to TRBJ2-1; D may be TRBD2 (6 bases). V lost 3 bases to trimming and J lost 3 bases, with 18 bases between them. Germline loops: CDR1 GTSNPN, CDR2 SVGIG (reference sequence). This CDR3 has 16 residues. CDR3 amino acids: CAWRGSGLARYNEQFF. The DNA for the CDR3 is TGTGCCTGGAGGGGGTCCGGGCTAGCGCGCTACAATGAGCAGTTCTTC.